The 2 T cell receptor beta chains below were found in one sample sequenced in a study of blood T cell repertoires in COVID-19. Method: immunoSEQ multiplex PCR; TCRdb's copy keeps in-frame clones and lacks some. The sample shows fewer than 350,000 clones, over 75% of them seen only once. The sequencing sample was made of peripheral blood. The receptors here all came from a woman between 25 and 40 years old with COVID-19, enrolled during active disease.

This clone showed up just once. As DNA, the CDR3 is TGTGCAAGTCGCACCCCGACCGGGACAGCCACTATCGGGCAGCCCCAGCATTTT. It specifies CASRTPTGTATIGQPQHF. This sequence joins TRBV12-2 and TRBJ1-5; the listed D gene, TRBD1, was not tested against the DNA. TRBV12-2 is classified as a pseudogene. The CDR3 totals 18 residues.

The rearrangement uses TRBV18 and TRBJ2-6; D may be TRBD1 (5 bases). V gave up 2 bases and J gave up 2 bases, with 10 bases separating them. The CDR3 is 16 residues long. Germline V CDR1 and CDR2: KGHSH, LQKENI. The CDR3 coding sequence is TGTGCCAGCTCACCAGTCAGGGCAGCTGGGGCCAACGTCCTGACTTTC. Its protein is CASSPVRAAGANVLTF.